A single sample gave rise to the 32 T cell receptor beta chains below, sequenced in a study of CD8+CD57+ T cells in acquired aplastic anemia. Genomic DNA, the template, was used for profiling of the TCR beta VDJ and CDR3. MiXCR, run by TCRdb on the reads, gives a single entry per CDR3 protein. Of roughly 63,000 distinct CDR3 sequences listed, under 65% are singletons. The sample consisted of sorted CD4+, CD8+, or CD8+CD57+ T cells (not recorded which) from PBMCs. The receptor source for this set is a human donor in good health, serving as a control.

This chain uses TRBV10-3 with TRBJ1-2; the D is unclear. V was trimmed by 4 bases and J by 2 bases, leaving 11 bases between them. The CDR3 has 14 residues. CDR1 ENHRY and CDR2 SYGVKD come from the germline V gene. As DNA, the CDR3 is TGTGCCATCAGTGTAGAGGCAGAGAACTATGGCTACACCTTC. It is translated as CAISVEAENYGYTF.

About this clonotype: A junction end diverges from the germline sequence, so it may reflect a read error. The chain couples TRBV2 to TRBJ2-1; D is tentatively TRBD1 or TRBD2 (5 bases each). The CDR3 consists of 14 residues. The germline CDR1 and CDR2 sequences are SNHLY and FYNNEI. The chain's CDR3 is CASLRGPSFNEQFF. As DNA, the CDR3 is TGTGCCAGCCTCCGGGGACCGTCCTTCAATGAGCAGTTCTTC. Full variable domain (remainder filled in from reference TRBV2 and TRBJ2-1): EPEVTQTPSHQVTQMGQEVILRCVPISNHLYFYWYRQILGQKVEFLVSFYNNEISEKSEIFDDQFSVERPDGSNFTLKIRSTKLEDSAMYFCASLRGPSFNEQFFGPGTRLTVL.

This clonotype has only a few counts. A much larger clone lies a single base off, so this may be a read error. CDR3 loop: CASRRLAFPDETQYF. CDR3 coding DNA: TGTGCCAGCAGGAGACTAGCCTTTCCCGACGAGACCCAGTACTTC. The chain has TRBV6-1 and TRBJ2-5, with TRBD2 matching 7 bases. Germline V gene lookup returns CDR1 MNHNS and CDR2 SASEGT. The CDR3 has 15 amino acids. V shed 6 bases and J 5 bases; nucleotides not matched to a gene: 12.

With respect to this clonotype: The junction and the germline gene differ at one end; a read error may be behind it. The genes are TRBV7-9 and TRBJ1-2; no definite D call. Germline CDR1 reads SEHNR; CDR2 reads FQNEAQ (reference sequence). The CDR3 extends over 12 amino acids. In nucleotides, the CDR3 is TGTGCCGGCAGCCCCCCTAACTATGGCTACACCTTC. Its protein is CAGSPPNYGYTF.

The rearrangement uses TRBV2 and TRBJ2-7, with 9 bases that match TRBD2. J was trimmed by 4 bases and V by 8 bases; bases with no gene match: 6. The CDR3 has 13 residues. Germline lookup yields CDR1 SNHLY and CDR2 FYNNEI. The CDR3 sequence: CASQTGLAYEQYF. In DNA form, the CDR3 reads TGTGCCAGCCAGACGGGACTAGCATACGAGCAGTACTTC.

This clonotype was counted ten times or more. The CDR3 here is CAIRQGDNSPLHF. DNA of the CDR3: TGTGCCATCAGACAGGGGGATAATTCACCCCTCCACTTT. V is TRBV28 and J is TRBJ1-6; TRBD1 aligns across 9 bases. The CDR3 is made up of 13 amino acids. CDR1 MDHEN and CDR2 SYDVKM come from the germline V gene. The V and J ends lost 10 bases and 5 bases, in that order; junction bases with no gene match: 3.

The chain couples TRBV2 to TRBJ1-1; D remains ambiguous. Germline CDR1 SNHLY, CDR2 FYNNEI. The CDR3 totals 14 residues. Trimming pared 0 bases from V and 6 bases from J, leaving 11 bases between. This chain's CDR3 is CASSEAGTSSEAFF. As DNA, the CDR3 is TGTGCCAGCAGTGAAGCAGGAACGAGTTCTGAAGCTTTCTTT.

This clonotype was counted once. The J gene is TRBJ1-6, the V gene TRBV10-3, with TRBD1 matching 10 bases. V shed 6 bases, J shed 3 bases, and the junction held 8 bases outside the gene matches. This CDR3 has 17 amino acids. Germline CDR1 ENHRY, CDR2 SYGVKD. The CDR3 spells CAISEPGQGIYNSPLHF. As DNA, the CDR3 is TGTGCCATCAGCGAGCCGGGACAGGGGATCTATAATTCACCCCTCCACTTT.

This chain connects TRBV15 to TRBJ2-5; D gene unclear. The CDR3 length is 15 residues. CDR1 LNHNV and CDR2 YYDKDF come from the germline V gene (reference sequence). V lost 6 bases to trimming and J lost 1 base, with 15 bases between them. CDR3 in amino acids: CATREDAVLQETQYF. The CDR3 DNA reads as TGTGCCACCAGGGAAGACGCGGTCCTCCAAGAGACCCAGTACTTC. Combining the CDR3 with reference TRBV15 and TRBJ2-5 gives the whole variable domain DAMVIQNPRYQVTQFGKPVTLSCSQTLNHNVMYWYQQKSSQAPKLLFHYYDKDFNNEADTPDNFQSRRPNTSFCFLDIRSPGLGDTAMYLCATREDAVLQETQYFGPGTRLLVL.

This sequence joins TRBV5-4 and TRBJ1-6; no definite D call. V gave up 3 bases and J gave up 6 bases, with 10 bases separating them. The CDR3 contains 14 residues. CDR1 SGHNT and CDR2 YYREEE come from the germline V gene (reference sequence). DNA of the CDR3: TGTGCCAGCAGCTGGGGTGGGGTTAATTCACCCCTCCACTTT. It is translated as CASSWGGVNSPLHF.

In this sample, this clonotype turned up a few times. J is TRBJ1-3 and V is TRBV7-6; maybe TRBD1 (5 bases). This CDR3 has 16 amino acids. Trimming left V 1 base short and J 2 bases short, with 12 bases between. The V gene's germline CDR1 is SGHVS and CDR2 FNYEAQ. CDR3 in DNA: TGTGCCAGCAGCTTAGGGCCAGGGCAAACTGGAAACACCATATATTTT. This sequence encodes CASSLGPGQTGNTIYF.

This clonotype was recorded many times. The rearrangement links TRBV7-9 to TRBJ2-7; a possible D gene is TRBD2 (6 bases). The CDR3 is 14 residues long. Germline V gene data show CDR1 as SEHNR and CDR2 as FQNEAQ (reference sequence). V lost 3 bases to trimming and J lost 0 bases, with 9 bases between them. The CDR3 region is CASSFGGSSYEQYF. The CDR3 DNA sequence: TGTGCCAGCAGCTTCGGAGGGAGCTCCTACGAGCAGTACTTC.

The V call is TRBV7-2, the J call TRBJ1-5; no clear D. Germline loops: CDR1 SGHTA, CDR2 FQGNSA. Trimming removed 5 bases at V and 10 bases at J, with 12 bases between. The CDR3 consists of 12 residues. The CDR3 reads CASSLEVGPQHF. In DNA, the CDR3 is TGTGCCAGCAGCCTCGAGGTAGGACCCCAGCATTTT.

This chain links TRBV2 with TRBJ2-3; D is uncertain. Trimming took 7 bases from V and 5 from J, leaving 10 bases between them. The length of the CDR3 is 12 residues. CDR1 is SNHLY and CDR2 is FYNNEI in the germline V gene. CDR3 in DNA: TGTGCCAGCAATCCAAGTAAAGATACGCAGTATTTT. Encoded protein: CASNPSKDTQYF.

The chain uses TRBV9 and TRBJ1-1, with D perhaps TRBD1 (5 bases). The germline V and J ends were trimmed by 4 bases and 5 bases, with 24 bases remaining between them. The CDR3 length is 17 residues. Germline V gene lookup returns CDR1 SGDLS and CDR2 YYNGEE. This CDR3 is CASSPREWGREITEAFF. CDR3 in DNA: TGTGCCAGCAGCCCACGGGAGTGGGGACGGGAAATTACTGAAGCTTTCTTT.

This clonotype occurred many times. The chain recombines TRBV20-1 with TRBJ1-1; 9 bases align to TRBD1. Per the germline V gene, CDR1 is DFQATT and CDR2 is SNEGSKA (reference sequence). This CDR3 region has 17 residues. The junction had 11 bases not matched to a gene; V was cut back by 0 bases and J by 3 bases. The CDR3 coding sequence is TGCAGTGCTAGAGATGGCGGACAGGGGCGCGTATACACTGAAGCTTTCTTT. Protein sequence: CSARDGGQGRVYTEAFF.

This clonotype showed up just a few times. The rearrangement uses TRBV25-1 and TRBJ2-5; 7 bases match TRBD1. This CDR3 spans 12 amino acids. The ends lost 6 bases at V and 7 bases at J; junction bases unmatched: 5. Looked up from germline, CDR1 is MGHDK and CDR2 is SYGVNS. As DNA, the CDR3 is TGTGCCAGCAGCAGGGGGTTGGGGACCCAGTACTTC. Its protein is CASSRGLGTQYF.

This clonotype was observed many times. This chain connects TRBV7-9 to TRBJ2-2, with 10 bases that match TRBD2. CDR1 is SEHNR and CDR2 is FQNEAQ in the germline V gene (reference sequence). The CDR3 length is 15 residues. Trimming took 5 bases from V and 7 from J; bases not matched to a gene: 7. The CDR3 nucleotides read TGTGCCAGCAGCCCCACTCCTAGCGGGAGCGGGGAGCTGTTTTTT. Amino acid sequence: CASSPTPSGSGELFF.

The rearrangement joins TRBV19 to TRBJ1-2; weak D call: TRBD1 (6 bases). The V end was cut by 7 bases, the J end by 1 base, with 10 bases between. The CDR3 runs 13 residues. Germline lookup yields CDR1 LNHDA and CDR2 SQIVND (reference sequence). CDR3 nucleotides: TGTGCCAGTAATCACAGGGATAACTATGGCTACACCTTC. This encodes CASNHRDNYGYTF.

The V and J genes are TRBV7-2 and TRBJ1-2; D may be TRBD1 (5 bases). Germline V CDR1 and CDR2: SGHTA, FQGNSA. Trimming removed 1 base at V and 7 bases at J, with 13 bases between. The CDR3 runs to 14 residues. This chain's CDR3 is CASSLEAGPGGYTF. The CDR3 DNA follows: TGTGCCAGCAGCTTAGAAGCAGGGCCTGGTGGCTACACCTTC. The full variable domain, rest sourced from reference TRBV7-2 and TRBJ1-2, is GAGVSQSPSNKVTEKGKDVELRCDPISGHTALYWYRQSLGQGLEFLIYFQGNSAPDKSGLPSDRFSAERTGGSVSTLTIQRTQQEDSAVYLCASSLEAGPGGYTFGSGTRLTVV.

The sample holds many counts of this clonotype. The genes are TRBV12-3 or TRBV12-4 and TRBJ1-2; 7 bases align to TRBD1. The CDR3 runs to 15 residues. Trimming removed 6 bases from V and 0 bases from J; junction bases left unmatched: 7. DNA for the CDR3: TGTGCCAGCAGATTTACAGGGGCCACTAACTATGGCTACACCTTC. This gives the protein CASRFTGATNYGYTF.

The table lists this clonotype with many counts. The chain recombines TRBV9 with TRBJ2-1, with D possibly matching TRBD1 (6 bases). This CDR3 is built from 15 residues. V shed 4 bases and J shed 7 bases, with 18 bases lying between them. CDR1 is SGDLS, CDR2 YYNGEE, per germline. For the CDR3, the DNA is TGTGCCAGCAGCCCCCGTTTAGTAGGGGGAAATGAGCAGTTCTTC. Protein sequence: CASSPRLVGGNEQFF.

CDR3 sequence reads: CASRWTSGGDYEQYF. In DNA form, the CDR3 reads TGTGCCAGCAGATGGACTAGCGGGGGAGACTACGAGCAGTACTTC. V is TRBV12-3 or TRBV12-4 and J is TRBJ2-7; 13 bases are a match to TRBD2. This CDR3 is built from 15 residues. V gave up 6 bases and J gave up 3 bases; unmatched junction bases: 5.

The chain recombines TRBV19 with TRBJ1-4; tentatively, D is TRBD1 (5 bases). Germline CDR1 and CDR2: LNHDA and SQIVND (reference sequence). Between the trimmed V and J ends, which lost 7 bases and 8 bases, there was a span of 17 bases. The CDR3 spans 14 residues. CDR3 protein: CASKREGDIEKLFF. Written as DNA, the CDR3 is TGTGCCAGTAAGCGAGAAGGGGATATCGAAAAACTGTTTTTT.

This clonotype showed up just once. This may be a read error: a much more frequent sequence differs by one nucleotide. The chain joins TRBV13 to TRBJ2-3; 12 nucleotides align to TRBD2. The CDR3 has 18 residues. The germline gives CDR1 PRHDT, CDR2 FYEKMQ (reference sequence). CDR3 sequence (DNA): TGTGCCAGCAGCCCGATTCTAGCGGGGGGGCCGCCCACAGATACGCAGTGTTTT. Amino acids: CASSPILAGGPPTDTQCF.

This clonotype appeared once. The CDR3 loop is CASSLGRDYEQYF. DNA of the CDR3: TGTGCCAGCAGCTTGGGGCGCGACTACGAGCAGTACTTC. The J gene is TRBJ2-7, the V gene TRBV7-9; D is perhaps TRBD1 (5 bases). Per the germline V gene, CDR1 is SEHNR and CDR2 is FQNEAQ (reference sequence). The V gene lost 3 bases and the J gene lost 3 bases, with 9 bases spanning the gap. The CDR3 sequence is 13 residues long.

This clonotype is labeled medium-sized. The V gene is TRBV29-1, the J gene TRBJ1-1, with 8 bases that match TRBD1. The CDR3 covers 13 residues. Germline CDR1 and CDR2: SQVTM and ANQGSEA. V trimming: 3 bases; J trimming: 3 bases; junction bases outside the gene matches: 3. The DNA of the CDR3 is TGCAGCGTTGACGGACAGGGAGACACTGAAGCTTTCTTT. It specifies CSVDGQGDTEAFF. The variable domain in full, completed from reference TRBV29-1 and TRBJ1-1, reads SAVISQKPSRDICQRGTSLTIQCQVDSQVTMMFWYRQQPGQSLTLIATANQGSEATYESGFVIDKFPISRPNLTFSTLTVSNMSPEDSSIYLCSVDGQGDTEAFFGQGTRLTVV.

CDR3 in DNA: TGTGCCAGCAGCTTAGGGTCTCAGGACAGATATTCACCCCTCCACTTT. Its translation: CASSLGSQDRYSPLHF. The V gene is TRBV7-6, the J gene TRBJ1-6, with D perhaps TRBD1 (6 bases). There are 16 residues in the CDR3. Germline V gives CDR1 SGHVS, CDR2 FNYEAQ. V shed 1 base and J shed 8 bases, with 15 bases lying between them.

The CDR3 is CASSPPGSGRSGYTF. The CDR3 nucleotides are TGTGCCAGCAGCCCACCGGGGAGCGGGAGGTCAGGCTACACCTTC. The V and J genes are TRBV11-2 and TRBJ1-2; D remains unclear. V lost 5 bases and J 8 bases, leaving 21 bases between the germline ends. Germline assignment: CDR1 SGHAT and CDR2 FQNNGV. The CDR3 extends over 15 amino acids.

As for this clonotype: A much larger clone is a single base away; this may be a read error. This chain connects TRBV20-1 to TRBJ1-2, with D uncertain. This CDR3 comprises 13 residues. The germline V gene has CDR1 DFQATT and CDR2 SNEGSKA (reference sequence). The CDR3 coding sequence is TGCAGTGTCGTGGACGGGTCGAACTATGGCTACGCCTTC. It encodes CSVVDGSNYGYAF.

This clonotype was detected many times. The CDR3 here is CATLAGDTGELFF. The CDR3 nucleotides read TGTGCCACCTTGGCAGGGGACACCGGGGAGCTGTTTTTT. The chain recombines TRBV24-1 with TRBJ2-2; maybe TRBD1 (6 bases). The CDR3 sequence is 13 residues long. The germline gives CDR1 KGHDR, CDR2 SFDVKD. V shed 9 bases and J shed 3 bases, with 10 bases lying between them.

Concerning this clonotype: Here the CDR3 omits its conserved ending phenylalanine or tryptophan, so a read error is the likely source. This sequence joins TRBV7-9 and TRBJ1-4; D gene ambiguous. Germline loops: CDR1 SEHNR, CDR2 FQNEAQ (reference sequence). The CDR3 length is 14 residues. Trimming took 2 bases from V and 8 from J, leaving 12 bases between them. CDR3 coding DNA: TGTGCCAGCAGCTTACTGAAAGTGGGCGAAAAACTGTTTCTT. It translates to CASSLLKVGEKLFL.